A selection of T cell receptor beta chains follows, all from one sample in a study of T cell responses to AZD1222 COVID-19 vaccine. The assay was immunoSEQ multiplex PCR, and TCRdb's table has in-frame clones only and misses some. Altogether 98,000 or so clones are present, more than 75% being singletons, with the ten largest covering less than 4%. The input for sequencing was peripheral blood, taken 28 days after the second dose of the MenACWY control vaccine. These receptors were obtained from an adult who received the MenACWY meningococcal vaccine as a control. CDR3s include the opening cysteine and the closing phenylalanine or tryptophan. Each record gives: D gene, clone size, J gene, V gene, CDR3 protein, CDR3 DNA. A D gene is named only where the DNA matches it firmly. Size is omitted from some rows. Given values are once, few, many or a class for expanded clones.

- | - | TRBJ1-2 | TRBV6-5 | CASSGPLAGYTF | TGTGCCAGCAGCGGTCCCTTGGCGGGCTACACCTTC
TRBD2 | - | TRBJ2-2 | TRBV19 | CASSIGSGGAPGELFF | TGTGCCAGTAGTATCGGCAGCGGGGGGGCTCCCGGGGAGCTGTTTTTT
TRBD2 | - | TRBJ2-3 | TRBV10-1 | CASSPRLAKGTDTQYF | TGCGCCAGCAGTCCTCGACTAGCGAAAGGGACAGATACGCAGTATTTT
- | - | TRBJ1-3 | TRBV28 | CASSRKNTIYF | TGTGCCAGCAGTCGAAAAAACACCATATATTTT
TRBD2 | - | TRBJ2-7 | TRBV2 | CASSPLAGGTYEQYF | TGTGCCAGCAGTCCTCTAGCGGGGGGGACTTACGAGCAGTACTTC
TRBD2 | - | TRBJ2-1 | TRBV7-9 | CASSYQRGGYNEQFF | TGTGCCAGCAGCTACCAGCGGGGGGGATACAATGAGCAGTTCTTC
- | once | TRBJ1-4 | TRBV4-1 | CASSQGPLGRQGTNEKLFF | TGCGCCAGCAGTCAAGGCCCGTTGGGACGGCAGGGAACTAATGAAAAACTGTTTTTT
- | - | TRBJ1-1 | TRBV7-8 | CASSLAPGRGNTEAFF | TGTGCCAGCAGCTTAGCCCCGGGACGGGGGAACACTGAAGCTTTCTTT
- | - | TRBJ2-5 | TRBV6-1 | CASSEWRNQETQYF | TGTGCCAGCAGTGAATGGCGGAACCAAGAGACCCAGTACTTC
- | - | TRBJ1-5 | TRBV7-6 | CASSLLPQGSNQPQHF | TGTGCCAGCAGCTTACTCCCTCAGGGTAGCAATCAGCCCCAGCATTTT
TRBD1 | - | TRBJ1-2 | TRBV30 | CALVRQGVGLGYTF | TGTGCCTTAGTCCGACAGGGAGTGGGTCTTGGCTACACCTTC
TRBD2 | - | TRBJ2-3 | TRBV7-8 | CASSFTSAADTQYF | TGTGCCAGCAGCTTCACTAGCGCGGCAGATACGCAGTATTTT
- | - | TRBJ1-2 | TRBV14 | CASSQGTTYGYTF | TGTGCCAGCAGCCAAGGGACGACCTATGGCTACACCTTC
- | once | TRBJ2-4 | TRBV24-1 | CATSDLCPGHPSKNIQYF | TGTGCCACCAGTGATTTATGTCCTGGACACCCCTCCAAAAACATTCAGTACTTC
- | - | TRBJ2-7 | TRBV6-5 | CASRREGAYEQYF | TGTGCCAGCAGGAGGGAGGGGGCCTACGAGCAGTACTTC
- | once | TRBJ2-7 | TRBV7-2 | CASSLGRPTEQYF | TGTGCCAGCAGCTTGGGCAGGCCTACTGAGCAGTACTTC
TRBD2 | - | TRBJ2-1 | TRBV7-3 | CASSLIGTSLDEQFF | TGTGCCAGCAGCTTAATCGGGACTAGCTTGGATGAGCAGTTCTTC
- | - | TRBJ2-4 | TRBV27 | CASSQRGPQLAKNIQYF | TGTGCCAGCAGCCAAAGGGGCCCCCAACTAGCCAAAAACATTCAGTACTTC
- | - | TRBJ1-2 | TRBV3-1/TRBV3-2 | CASSQGSSTAGGYTF | TGTGCCAGCAGCCAGGGGAGTTCCACAGCGGGGGGCTACACCTTC
TRBD1 | once | TRBJ1-2 | TRBV5-4 | CASSSTGQGQWHYGYTF | TGTGCCAGCAGCTCGACCGGACAGGGCCAATGGCACTATGGCTACACCTTC
- | - | TRBJ2-1 | TRBV24-1 | CATSDTHEQFF | TGTGCCACCAGTGATACCCATGAGCAGTTCTTC
- | - | TRBJ1-4 | TRBV7-8 | CASSPLSGLSNEKLFF | TGTGCCAGCAGCCCGCTCTCCGGACTTTCTAATGAAAAACTGTTTTTT
TRBD1 | - | TRBJ2-3 | TRBV28 | CASSTPGQGFTDTQYF | TGTGCCAGCAGTACCCCGGGACAGGGGTTCACAGATACGCAGTATTTT
- | - | TRBJ1-6 | TRBV5-8 | CASSPYLGGSPLHF | TGTGCCAGCAGCCCCTACCTAGGGGGTTCACCCCTCCACTTT
- | - | TRBJ1-1 | TRBV7-2 | CASSFQRGNTEAFF | TGTGCCAGCAGCTTCCAACGGGGGAACACTGAAGCTTTCTTT
- | - | TRBJ1-6 | TRBV5-4 | CASSLDNSPLHF | TGTGCCAGCAGCTTGGATAATTCACCCCTCCACTTT
- | - | TRBJ1-2 | TRBV28 | CASSPSPANYGYTF | TGTGCCAGCAGCCCCTCCCCAGCTAACTATGGCTACACCTTC
- | - | TRBJ1-2 | TRBV29-1 | CSVADRLRYGYTF | TGCAGCGTGGCAGACAGGCTCCGCTATGGCTACACCTTC
- | - | TRBJ1-5 | TRBV3-1/TRBV3-2 | CASSQSPRPYSNQPQHF | TGTGCCAGCAGCCAATCGCCCAGACCTTATAGCAATCAGCCCCAGCATTTT
- | once | TRBJ1-2 | TRBV5-6 | CASSQDNYGYTF | TGTGCCAGCAGCCAGGACAACTATGGCTACACCTTC
- | - | TRBJ2-7 | TRBV5-1 | CASSLGPMDEQYF | TGCGCCAGCAGCTTGGGACCAATGGACGAGCAGTACTTC
- | once | TRBJ2-3 | TRBV28 | CASSLRKDTQYF | TGTGCCAGCAGTTTACGCAAAGATACGCAGTATTTT
- | - | TRBJ2-5 | TRBV6-5 | CASGRGQETQYF | TGTGCCAGCGGTAGGGGACAAGAGACCCAGTACTTC
- | - | TRBJ2-5 | TRBV7-2 | CASSLGGYQETQYF | TGTGCCAGCAGCTTAGGGGGGTACCAAGAGACCCAGTACTTC
- | - | TRBJ1-6 | TRBV7-2 | CASSLGSTPSPLHF | TGTGCCAGCAGCTTAGGCTCGACTCCTTCACCCCTCCACTTT
- | - | TRBJ2-5 | TRBV6-5 | CASSFSSDGQETQYF | TGTGCCAGCAGTTTTTCAAGTGACGGGCAAGAGACCCAGTACTTC
TRBD2 | - | TRBJ2-1 | TRBV5-5 | CASSSTSGGYNEQFF | TGTGCCAGCAGCTCAACTAGCGGGGGGTACAATGAGCAGTTCTTC